This TCR beta chain was retrieved from a study of T-cell reconstitution after alpha-beta-depleted transplantation in children. The authors prepared the TCRbeta library with unique molecular identifiers. TCRdb recomputed calls from the PCR reads with MiXCR, one row per CDR3 protein. The profile shows fewer than 350,000 distinct CDR3 sequences, about 7.3% of them singletons. This clonotype was detected only a few times. Its antigen remains unidentified. CDR1 is MRHNA, CDR2 SNTAGT, per germline. Trimming left V 0 bases short and J 6 bases short, with 8 bases between. The CDR3 runs to 14 residues. Study-level points and caveats: Some patients' high day-60 TCRbeta diversity was traced to surviving recipient T cells and thymic progenitors. Where alpha-beta T cells came from about two months after transplant was reportedly several hundred expanded graft clones. Among T cells one year after transplant, newly produced cells accounted for most counts and diversity.

Here the sequenced sample was peripheral blood, taken 360 days after TCRalphabeta/CD19-depleted stem cell transplant. The V call is TRBV6-4, the J call TRBJ2-2; D might be TRBD1 (5 bases). The origin of this receptor is a female patient between 2 and 15 years old who had a stem cell transplant for Fanconi anemia, so the T cells may come from the graft donor. The DNA of the CDR3 is TGTGCCAGCAGTGACTCCGACAGTTCCGGGGAGCTGTTTTTT. Amino acid sequence: CASSDSDSSGELFF.